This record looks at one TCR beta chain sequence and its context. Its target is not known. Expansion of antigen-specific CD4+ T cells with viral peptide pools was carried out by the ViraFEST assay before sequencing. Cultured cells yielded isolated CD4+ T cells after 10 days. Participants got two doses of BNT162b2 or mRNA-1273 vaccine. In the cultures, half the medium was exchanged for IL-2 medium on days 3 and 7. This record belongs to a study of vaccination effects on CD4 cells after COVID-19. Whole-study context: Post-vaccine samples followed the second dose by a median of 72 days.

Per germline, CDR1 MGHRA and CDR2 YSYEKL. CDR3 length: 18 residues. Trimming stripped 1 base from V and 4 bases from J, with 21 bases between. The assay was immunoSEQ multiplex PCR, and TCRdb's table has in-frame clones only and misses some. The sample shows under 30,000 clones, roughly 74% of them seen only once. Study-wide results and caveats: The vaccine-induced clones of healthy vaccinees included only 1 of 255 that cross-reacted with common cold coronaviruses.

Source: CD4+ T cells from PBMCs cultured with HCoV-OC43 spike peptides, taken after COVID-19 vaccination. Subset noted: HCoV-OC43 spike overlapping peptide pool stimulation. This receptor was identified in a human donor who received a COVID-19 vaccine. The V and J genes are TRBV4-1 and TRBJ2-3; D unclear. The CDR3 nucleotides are TGCGCCAGCAGCCAAGTCTTGGGTTCGGTGGTCAACGCAGATACGCAGTATTTT. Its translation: CASSQVLGSVVNADTQYF.